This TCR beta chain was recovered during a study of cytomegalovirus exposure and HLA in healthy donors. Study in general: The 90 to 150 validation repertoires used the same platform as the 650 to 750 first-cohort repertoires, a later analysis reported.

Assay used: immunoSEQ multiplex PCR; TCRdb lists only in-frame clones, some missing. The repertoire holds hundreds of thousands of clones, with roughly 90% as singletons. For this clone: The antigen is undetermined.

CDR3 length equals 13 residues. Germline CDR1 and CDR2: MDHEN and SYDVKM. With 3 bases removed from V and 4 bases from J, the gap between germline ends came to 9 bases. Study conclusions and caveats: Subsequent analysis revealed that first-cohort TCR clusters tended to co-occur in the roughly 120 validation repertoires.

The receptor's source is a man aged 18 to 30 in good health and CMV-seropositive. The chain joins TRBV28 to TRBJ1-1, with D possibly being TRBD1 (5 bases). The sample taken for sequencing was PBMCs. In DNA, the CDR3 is TGTGCCAGCAGTTTTAAAGGGACCACTGAAGCTTTCTTT. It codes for CASSFKGTTEAFF.